The present entry profiles one TCR beta chain with its context. Its cognate antigen is unknown. Described treatment: approximately 18 received Ad26.COV2.S at low or high dose, single or two shots; 5 received placebo; per-sample allocation not given. Vaccine and placebo recipients were sampled on day 63 after the first injection. Donation was by an adult aged 18-55 years who was in Boston. This record comes from a study of Ad26.COV2.S vaccination and SARS-CoV-2 variants. Background on the study: In the COV1001 trial, the donor was in the Ad26.COV2.S arm. Ad26.COV2.S was injected intramuscularly once or twice, 56 days apart. Study-wide results and limits: Researchers reported similar non-spike TCR breadth in vaccine and placebo recipients.

Assay: immunoSEQ multiplex PCR; the TCRdb copy retains only in-frame clones and omits some. Found here are about 400,000 clones, 75% to 90% of them singletons; the top ten hold under 2%. The CDR3 covers 14 residues. Trimming removed 2 bases from V and 5 bases from J, with 12 bases in between. Germline CDR1 SEHNR, CDR2 FQNEAQ (reference sequence). The V gene is TRBV7-9, the J gene TRBJ2-5, with D perhaps matching TRBD1 or TRBD2 (5 bases each). The TCR was taken from a person aged 18-60 years who received the Ad26.COV2.S COVID-19 vaccine or a placebo. This specimen consisted of peripheral blood, obtained in a trial of Ad26.COV2.S vaccine versus placebo. Here the CDR3 reads CASSLTGAWETQYF. The CDR3 DNA follows: TGTGCCAGCAGCTTAACCGGGGCGTGGGAGACCCAGTACTTC.